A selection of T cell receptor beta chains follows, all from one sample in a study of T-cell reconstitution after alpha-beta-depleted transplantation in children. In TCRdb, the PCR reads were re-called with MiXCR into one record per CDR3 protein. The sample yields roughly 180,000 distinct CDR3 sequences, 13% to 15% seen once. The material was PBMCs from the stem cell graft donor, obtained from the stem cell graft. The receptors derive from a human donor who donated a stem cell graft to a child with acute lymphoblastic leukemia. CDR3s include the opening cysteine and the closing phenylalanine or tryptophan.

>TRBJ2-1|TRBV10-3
CAISEGGDNEQFF
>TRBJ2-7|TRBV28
CASSPWGSGSDEQYF
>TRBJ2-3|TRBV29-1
CSVAPLAGGTDTQYF
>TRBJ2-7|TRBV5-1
CASSLEPIYEQYF
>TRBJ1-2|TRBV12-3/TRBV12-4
CASSSRAHYGYTF
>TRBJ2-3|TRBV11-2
CASSWKLALSTDTQYF
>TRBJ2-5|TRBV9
CASSLTSGNLETQYF
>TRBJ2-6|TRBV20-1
CSARVSASGTSGANVLTF
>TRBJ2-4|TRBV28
CASSPLLAGRTKNIQYF
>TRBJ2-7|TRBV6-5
CASSYSDRARYEQYF